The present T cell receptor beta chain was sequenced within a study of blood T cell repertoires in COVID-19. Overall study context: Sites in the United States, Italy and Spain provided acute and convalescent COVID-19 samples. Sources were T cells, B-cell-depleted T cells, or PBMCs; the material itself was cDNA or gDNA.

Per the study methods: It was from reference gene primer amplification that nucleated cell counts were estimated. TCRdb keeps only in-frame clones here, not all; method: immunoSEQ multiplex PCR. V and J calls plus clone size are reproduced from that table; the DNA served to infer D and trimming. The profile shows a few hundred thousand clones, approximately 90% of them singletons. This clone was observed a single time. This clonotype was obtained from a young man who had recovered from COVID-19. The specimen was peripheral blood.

The DNA for the CDR3 is TGTGCCAGCAGCCCCTCGGGGGGGCCTGGAAACATTCAGTACTTC. It encodes CASSPSGGPGNIQYF. The gene calls are TRBV11-2 and TRBJ2-4; 8 bases agree with TRBD2. J was trimmed by 6 bases and V by 5 bases; bases with no gene match: 9. The CDR3 contains 15 residues. Germline CDR1 is SGHAT and CDR2 is FQNNGV.